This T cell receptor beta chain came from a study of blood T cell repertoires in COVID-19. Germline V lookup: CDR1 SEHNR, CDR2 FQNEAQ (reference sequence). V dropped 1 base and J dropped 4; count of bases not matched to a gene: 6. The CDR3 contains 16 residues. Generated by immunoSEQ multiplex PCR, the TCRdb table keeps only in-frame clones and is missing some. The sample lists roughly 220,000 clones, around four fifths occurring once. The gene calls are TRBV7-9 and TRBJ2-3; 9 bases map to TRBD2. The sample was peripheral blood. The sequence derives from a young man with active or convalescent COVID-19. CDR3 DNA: TGTGCCAGCAGCTTAGTTGCAGCGGGGGGCGCAGATACGCAGTATTTT. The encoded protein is CASSLVAAGGADTQYF.